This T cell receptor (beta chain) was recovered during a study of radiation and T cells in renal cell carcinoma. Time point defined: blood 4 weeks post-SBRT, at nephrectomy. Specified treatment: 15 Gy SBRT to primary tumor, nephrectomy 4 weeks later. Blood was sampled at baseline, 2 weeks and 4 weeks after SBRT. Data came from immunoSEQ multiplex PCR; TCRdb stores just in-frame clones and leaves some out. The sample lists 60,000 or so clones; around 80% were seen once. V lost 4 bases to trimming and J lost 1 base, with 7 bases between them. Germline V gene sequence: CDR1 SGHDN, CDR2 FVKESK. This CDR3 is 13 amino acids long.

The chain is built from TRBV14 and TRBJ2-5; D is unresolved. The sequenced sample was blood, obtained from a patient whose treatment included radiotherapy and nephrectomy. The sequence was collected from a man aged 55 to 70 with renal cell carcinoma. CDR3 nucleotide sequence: TGTGCCAGCAGCCCGGGTCGCCAAGAGACCCAGTACTTC. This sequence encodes CASSPGRQETQYF.